The T cell receptor (beta chain) described here comes from a study of blood T cell repertoires in COVID-19 (dated by TCRdb to the early 2020s). Background on the whole study: The collaborator samples originated in the United States, Italy and Spain and spanned the acute and convalescent phases of COVID-19. The prospective study material was composed of cDNA or gDNA derived from T cells, B-cell-depleted T cells, or PBMCs. Deeply sampled blood TCRbeta repertoires from subjects exposed to, actively infected with, or recovered from COVID-19 were included in the dataset. The repertoires were released in a freely available public database meant as a resource for research on the immune response to SARS-CoV-2. Samples came from the ongoing ImmuneRACE study (first 160 participants) plus 1,254 subjects from 6 global collaborators. Sample metadata almost always included a de-identified subject ID, COVID-19 status, age in years and sex. Where HLA class I and class II types were available, the types were taken from metadata supplied by the sample provider, not from assay-based typing. Results the study describes overall, beyond this receptor: The amount of clinical and demographic metadata varied by source and participant and was provided uncurated.

One collaborating source in Seattle enrolled patients during active infection and followed them longitudinally through the course of disease. Each collaborating institution followed its own protocols to collect whole blood in K2EDTA tubes. Collaborator samples were shipped for TCRbeta analysis as frozen whole blood, isolated PBMCs, or DNA extracted from either sample type. The germline V gene (reference sequence) yields LNHDA for CDR1 and SQIVND for CDR2. The CDR3, cysteine through phenylalanine, is 14 amino acids long. Only the CDR3 portion is preserved as DNA: 42 bases, with reading frame beginning at the first base. Germline trimming: 7 bases from V, 1 base from J; junction bases outside gene matches: 6. As concerns this clone: Which antigen it targets is not known. Within one base of it there is no much larger clone, and no base qualities were kept.

TCRbeta CDR3 regions were amplified from genomic DNA using the immunoSEQ Assay, a bias-controlled multiplex PCR. Turning to the authors' computational methods: Within the assay, amplification of reference gene primers was used to estimate how many nucleated cells each sample contained. To quantify the absolute abundance of each unique TCRbeta CDR3 rearrangement, sequence reads were collapsed and filtered. For each sample, productive Simpson clonality was calculated as the square root of Simpson's diversity index across productive rearrangements. Drawn from immuneACCESS, this table holds only the in-frame rearrangements with V and J called that TCRdb kept. Clones are partly lost; checked studies trace under half to an unresolved V gene and leave the rest unexplained. The D gene and trimming were derived from the DNA, and the V and J assignments and clone size from that table. A total of almost 200,000 clones appear in this sample, around four fifths of them only once. The ten largest clones capture about 0.95% of the sample.

This receptor chain uses TRBV19 and TRBJ1-1, with 7 junctional bases fitting TRBD1. The receptor was isolated from a man in his 60s with COVID-19, enrolled during active disease. Input material: peripheral blood. The CDR3 in this case is CASTPDRRNTEAFF. The DNA is TGTGCCAGTACCCCGGACAGGCGGAACACTGAAGCTTTCTTT. This CDR3, with the reference TRBV19 and TRBJ1-1 proteins standing in past its ends, gives the full variable domain DGGITQSPKYLFRKEGQNVTLSCEQNLNHDAMYWYRQDPGQGLRLIYYSQIVNDFQKGDIAEGYSVSREKKESFPLTVTSAQKNPTAFYLCASTPDRRNTEAFFGQGTRLTVV.